These 3 T cell receptor beta chains were sequenced from one sample in a study of regulatory T cells in long-lasting Graves disease. Time point meaning: newly diagnosed GD, antithyroid drugs for less than 3 months. RNA from PBMCs was the source of the TCR library. Library construction for TCR beta used iRepertoire HTBI primers and Arm-PCR of CDR3 regions. TCRdb reprocessed the multiplex PCR reads via MiXCR and lists one record per CDR3 protein. The sample lists 200,000 to 250,000 distinct CDR3 sequences; 15% to 20% were seen once. The source material was peripheral blood mononuclear cells (PBMCs), sampled at new diagnosis, from a patient treated with antithyroid drugs. These receptors came from a female donor with Graves disease.

This clonotype was counted at least ten times. The genes are TRBV7-9 and TRBJ2-3, with D possibly matching TRBD2 (6 bases). The CDR3 runs 14 residues. Germline V lookup: CDR1 SEHNR, CDR2 FQNEAQ (reference sequence). V lost 5 bases to trimming and J lost 4 bases, with 13 bases between them. CDR3 sequence reads: CASSPAGFADTQYF. Here the CDR3 DNA reads TGTGCCAGCAGCCCCGCGGGATTTGCAGATACGCAGTATTTT.

This clonotype has only a few counts. The chain recombines TRBV6-1 with TRBJ2-5, with a weak D call TRBD1 (6 bases). The CDR3 extends over 13 amino acids. V dropped 7 bases and J dropped 4 bases, with 13 bases sitting between them. Germline V gene sequence: CDR1 MNHNS, CDR2 SASEGT. In DNA form, the CDR3 reads TGTGCCAGCACAGGGGTTCAAGGAGAGACCCAGTACTTC. It is translated as CASTGVQGETQYF.

This clonotype was found many times. This rearrangement joins TRBV7-9 to TRBJ1-1; tentative D call: TRBD1 (6 bases). The CDR3 is made up of 13 amino acids. Trimming stripped 5 bases from V and 1 base from J, with 8 bases between. CDR1 and CDR2 (germline): SEHNR, FQNEAQ (reference sequence). This CDR3 reads CASSARGNTEAFF. In DNA form, the CDR3 reads TGTGCCAGCAGCGCCAGGGGGAACACTGAAGCTTTCTTT.